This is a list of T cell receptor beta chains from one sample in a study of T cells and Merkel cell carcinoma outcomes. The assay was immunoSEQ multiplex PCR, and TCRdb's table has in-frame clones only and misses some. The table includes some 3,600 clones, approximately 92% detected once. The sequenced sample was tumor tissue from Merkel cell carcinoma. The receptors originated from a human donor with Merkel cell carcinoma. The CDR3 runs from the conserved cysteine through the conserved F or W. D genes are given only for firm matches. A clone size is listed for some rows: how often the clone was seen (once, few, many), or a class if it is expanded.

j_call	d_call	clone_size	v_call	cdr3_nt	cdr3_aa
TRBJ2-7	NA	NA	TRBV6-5	TGTGCCAGCAGTCTGGACTACCGCTACGAGCAGTACTTC	CASSLDYRYEQYF
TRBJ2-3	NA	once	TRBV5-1	TGCGCCAGCAGCTTGCCCGTAGGCACAGATACGCAGTATTTT	CASSLPVGTDTQYF
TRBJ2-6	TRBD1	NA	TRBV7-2	TGTGCCAGCAGCTTAGCCAAGGGACAGGATGTGTCTGGGGCCAACGTCCTGACTTTC	CASSLAKGQDVSGANVLTF
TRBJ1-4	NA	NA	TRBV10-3	TGTGCCGCCTCAGATGCAACTAATGAAAAACTGTTTTTT	CAASDATNEKLFF
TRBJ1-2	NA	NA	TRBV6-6	TGTGCCAGCAACGGTTTAGCAGGGGACTATGGCTACACCTTC	CASNGLAGDYGYTF
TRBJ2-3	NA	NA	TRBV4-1	TGCGCCAGCAGAGGGGCGGGGTCCACAGATACGCAGTATTTT	CASRGAGSTDTQYF
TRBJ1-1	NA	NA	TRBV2	TGTGCCAGCAGTGTAGAGGCAGTCGAGACGGCCGAAGCTTTCTTT	CASSVEAVETAEAFF
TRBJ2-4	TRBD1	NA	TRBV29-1	TGCAGCGTCGGACAGGGGGCGAACATTCAGTACTTC	CSVGQGANIQYF
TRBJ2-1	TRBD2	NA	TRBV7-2	TGTGCCAGCAGCTTACGGAGGACTAGCGGTAGCTCCTACAATGAGCAGTTCTTC	CASSLRRTSGSSYNEQFF
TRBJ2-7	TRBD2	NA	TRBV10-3	TGTGCCACCCGGGGGGGTCAGGGGATTTCCTACGAGCAGTACTTC	CATRGGQGISYEQYF
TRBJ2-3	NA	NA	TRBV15	TGTGCCACCAGCGTAACAGATACGCAGTATTTT	CATSVTDTQYF
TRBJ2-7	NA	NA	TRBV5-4	TGTGCCAGCAGCGAAGGATCCGTGGGGGGGCCCTACGAGCAGTACTTC	CASSEGSVGGPYEQYF
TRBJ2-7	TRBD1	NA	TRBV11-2	TGTGCCAGCAGCTTAGCTGGGACAGGGCCTGAGCAGTACTTC	CASSLAGTGPEQYF
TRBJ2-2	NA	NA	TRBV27	TGTGCCAGCAGTTTACAACCCGGGGAGCTGTTTTTT	CASSLQPGELFF
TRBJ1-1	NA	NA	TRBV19	TGTGCCAGTAGGATGACCGGGACATCGAACACTGAAGCTTTCTTT	CASRMTGTSNTEAFF
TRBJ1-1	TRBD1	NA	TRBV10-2	TGCGCCCTTCGGCAGGGGGCGTACTCTGAAGCTTTCTTT	CALRQGAYSEAFF
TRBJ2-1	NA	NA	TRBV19	TGTGCCAGTAGTATAGCGCCTTGGGATGAGCAGTTCTTC	CASSIAPWDEQFF
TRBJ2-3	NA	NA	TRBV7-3	TGTGCCAGCAGCTTAATGAACACAGATACGCAGTATTTT	CASSLMNTDTQYF
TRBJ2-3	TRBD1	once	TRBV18	TGTGCCAGCTCAGCACAGGGGGGAGACACAGATACGCAGTATTTT	CASSAQGGDTDTQYF
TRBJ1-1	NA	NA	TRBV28	TGTGCCAGCACGGTGTGGGCGGAAACTGAAGCTTTCTTT	CASTVWAETEAFF
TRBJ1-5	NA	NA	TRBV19	TGTGCCAGTAGTTCTGAGGCCCTGCCTCAGCCCCAGCATTTT	CASSSEALPQPQHF
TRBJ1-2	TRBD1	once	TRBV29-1	TGCAGCGTGGCCGGGACAGGGGCTAACTATGGCTACACCTTC	CSVAGTGANYGYTF